These 10 T cell receptor beta chains were all obtained from the same sample, sequenced in a study of T-cell reconstitution after alpha-beta-depleted transplantation in children. TCRbeta library construction was performed incorporating unique molecular identifiers. In TCRdb, the PCR reads were re-called with MiXCR into one record per CDR3 protein. The data show about 980,000 distinct CDR3 sequences, with roughly 31% seen just once and around 30% held by the top ten. Sample: PBMCs, mostly from graft donor cells, taken 360 days after TCRalphabeta/CD19-depleted stem cell transplant. The receptor set was obtained from a boy under three years old who had a stem cell transplant for SCID, so the T cells may come from the graft donor.

This clonotype came up many times. The chain couples TRBV20-1 to TRBJ2-5; 8 bases map to TRBD2. The CDR3 extends over 16 amino acids. V lost 0 bases and J lost 7; bases outside the gene matches: 13. Germline values: CDR1 DFQATT, CDR2 SNEGSKA (reference sequence). The CDR3 loop reads CSARDPVLAGAGTQYF. The CDR3 DNA reads as TGCAGTGCTAGAGATCCGGTGCTAGCGGGCGCGGGGACCCAGTACTTC.

The chain joins TRBV5-1 to TRBJ2-7, with 8 bases lining up with TRBD1. Germline CDR1 SGHRS, CDR2 YFSETQ. The length of the CDR3 is 14 residues. The CDR3 sequence: CVHYRDRTNYEQYF. The CDR3 coding sequence is TGCGTCCATTACCGGGACAGGACCAACTACGAGCAGTACTTC.

The J gene is TRBJ1-4, the V gene TRBV6-1, with 8 bases matching TRBD1. Germline V lookup: CDR1 MNHNS, CDR2 SASEGT. The CDR3 contains 16 residues. Trimming cost V 5 bases and J 0 bases; bases outside gene matches: 5. CDR3 nucleotide sequence: TGTGCCAGCAGTCCGGGACAGGTTGCAACTAATGAAAAACTGTTTTTT. Translation: CASSPGQVATNEKLFF.

There are many counts of this clonotype. The chain uses TRBV5-6 and TRBJ2-1; TRBD2 matches at 9 bases. V lost 2 bases to trimming and J lost 9 bases; unmatched junction nucleotides: 6. Germline V gene sequence: CDR1 SGHDT, CDR2 YYEEEE. The CDR3 runs to 14 residues. The CDR3 DNA is TGTGCCAGCAGCTTAGGTAGCGGGGGAAGTGAGCAGTTCTTC. It translates to CASSLGSGGSEQFF.

V is TRBV7-2 and J is TRBJ2-7; TRBD1 is a possible D gene (6 bases). Trimming removed 4 bases at V and 5 bases at J, with 9 bases between. Germline CDR1 SGHTA, CDR2 FQGNSA. The CDR3 is 12 amino acids. The DNA for the CDR3 is TGTGCCAGCAGCTGGAACAGGGACGAGCAGTACTTC. It yields the protein CASSWNRDEQYF.

The V and J genes are TRBV20-1 and TRBJ1-2; D uncertain. The germline gives CDR1 DFQATT, CDR2 SNEGSKA (reference sequence). V was pared by 3 bases and J by 6 bases, with 20 bases between. This CDR3 is built from 15 residues. Here the CDR3 reads CSARPAGPLRDGYTF. As DNA, the CDR3 is TGCAGTGCTAGGCCTGCTGGTCCCCTTCGAGATGGCTACACCTTC.

This clonotype turned up a few times. The chain uses TRBV20-1 and TRBJ2-5; TRBD1 or TRBD2 may be the D gene (6 bases each). CDR3 length equals 13 residues. Deletions cut 5 bases from V and 5 bases from J, with 15 bases between. Germline values: CDR1 DFQATT, CDR2 SNEGSKA (reference sequence). The CDR3 nucleotides read TGCAGTGCTGGGGGCGGGGATGGGGAGACCCAGTACTTC. Protein sequence: CSAGGGDGETQYF.

The chain combines TRBV20-1 with TRBJ2-5, with a possible D match to TRBD2 (7 bases). CDR3 length: 16 residues. Germline-derived CDR1 and CDR2 are DFQATT and SNEGSKA (reference sequence). V shed 2 bases and J shed 0 bases, with 16 bases lying between them. Written as DNA, the CDR3 is TGCAGTGCTAGATTTCCGGCGGGGGCCTACCAAGAGACCCAGTACTTC. It is translated as CSARFPAGAYQETQYF.

The rearrangement uses TRBV6-5 and TRBJ2-7; D might be TRBD2 (5 bases). CDR3 length: 13 residues. Between the trimmed V and J ends, which lost 0 bases and 5 bases, there was a span of 8 bases. In germline, CDR1 is MNHEY, CDR2 SVGAGI. DNA for the CDR3: TGTGCCAGCAGTTACTCTCCGGGAAACGAGCAGTACTTC. Encoded protein: CASSYSPGNEQYF.

The chain links TRBV7-2 to TRBJ2-7, with 13 bases identical to TRBD2. The CDR3 sequence is 17 residues long. Germline V gene data show CDR1 as SGHTA and CDR2 as FQGNSA. V trimming: 5 bases; J trimming: 4 bases; junction bases outside the gene matches: 11. The CDR3 region has the DNA TGTGCCAGCAGCCCTTGGACTAGCGGGGGCCGACGTTACGAGCAGTACTTC. Amino acids: CASSPWTSGGRRYEQYF. The variable domain in full, with the rest retrieved from reference TRBV7-2 and TRBJ2-7, is GAGVSQSPSNKVTEKGKDVELRCDPISGHTALYWYRQSLGQGLEFLIYFQGNSAPDKSGLPSDRFSAERTGGSVSTLTIQRTQQEDSAVYLCASSPWTSGGRRYEQYFGPGTRLTVT.